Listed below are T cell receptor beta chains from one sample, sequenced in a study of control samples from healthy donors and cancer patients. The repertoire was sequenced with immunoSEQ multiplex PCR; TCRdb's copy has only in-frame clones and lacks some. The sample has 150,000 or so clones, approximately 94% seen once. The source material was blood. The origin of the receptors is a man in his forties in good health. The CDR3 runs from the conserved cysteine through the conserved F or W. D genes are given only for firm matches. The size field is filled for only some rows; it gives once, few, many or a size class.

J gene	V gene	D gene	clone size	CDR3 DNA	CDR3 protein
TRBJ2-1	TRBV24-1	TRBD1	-	TGTGCCACCAGTGATTTAGAAGGGGGCCCGAGGAATGAGCAGTTCTTC	CATSDLEGGPRNEQFF
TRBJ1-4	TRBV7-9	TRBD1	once	TGTGCCAGCAGCTTAGCTACAGGGGTGCTGTTTTTT	CASSLATGVLFF
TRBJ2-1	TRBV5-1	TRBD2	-	TGCGCCAGCAGCCTGGGACTAGCGGGAGACGAGCAGTTCTTC	CASSLGLAGDEQFF
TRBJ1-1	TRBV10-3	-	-	TGTGCCATCATGGAGGGACGAGAGAACACTGAAGCTTTCTTT	CAIMEGRENTEAFF
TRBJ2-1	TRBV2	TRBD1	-	TGTGCCAGCAGACAGGTGGACAGGAATTACAATGAGCAGTTCTTC	CASRQVDRNYNEQFF
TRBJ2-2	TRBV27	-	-	TGTGCCAGCAGTTTTAGTTCTTGGGGTCGTGAGCTGTTTTTT	CASSFSSWGRELFF
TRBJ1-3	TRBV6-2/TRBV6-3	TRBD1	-	TGTGCCAGCAGTTACCCCGGGACAGACTCTGGAAACACCATATATTTT	CASSYPGTDSGNTIYF
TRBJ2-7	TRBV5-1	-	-	TGCGCCAGCAGCATGGACACTCCGCGCGACGAGCAGTACTTC	CASSMDTPRDEQYF
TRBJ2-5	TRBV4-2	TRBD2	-	TGTGCCAGCAGCCACACCGGGACTAGCGGTGAGCAAGAGACCCAGTACTTC	CASSHTGTSGEQETQYF
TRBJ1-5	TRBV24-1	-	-	TGTGCCACCAGTGATTTTGGGGGACAGCCCCAGCATTTT	CATSDFGGQPQHF
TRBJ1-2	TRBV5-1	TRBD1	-	TGCGCCAGCAGCTTGGGTCGCTCAGGGGGCTATGGCTACACCTTC	CASSLGRSGGYGYTF
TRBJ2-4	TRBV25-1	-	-	TGTGCCAGCAGTGAGCCAGGGTCGGCCAAAAACATTCAGTACTTC	CASSEPGSAKNIQYF
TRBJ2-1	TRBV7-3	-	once	TGTGCCAGCAGCTTAGAGGCGGGACCCTACAATGAGCAGTTCTTC	CASSLEAGPYNEQFF
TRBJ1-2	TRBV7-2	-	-	TGTGCCAGCAGCCCCAGGACAGACTATGGCTACACCTTC	CASSPRTDYGYTF
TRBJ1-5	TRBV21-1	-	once	TGTGCCAGCAGCAAAGCTGGGACAGGGGGCCATAGCAATCAGCCCCAGCATTTT	CASSKAGTGGHSNQPQHF
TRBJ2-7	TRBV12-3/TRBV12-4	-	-	TGTGCCAGCAGTTTATTCGAGGGGAACGAGCAGTACTTC	CASSLFEGNEQYF
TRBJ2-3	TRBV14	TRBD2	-	TGTGCCAGCAGTGGACTAGCGTACACAGATACGCAGTATTTT	CASSGLAYTDTQYF
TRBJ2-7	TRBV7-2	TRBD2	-	TGTGCCAGCAGCTTAGGAGCGGGGGGGCCCTACGAGCAGTACTTC	CASSLGAGGPYEQYF